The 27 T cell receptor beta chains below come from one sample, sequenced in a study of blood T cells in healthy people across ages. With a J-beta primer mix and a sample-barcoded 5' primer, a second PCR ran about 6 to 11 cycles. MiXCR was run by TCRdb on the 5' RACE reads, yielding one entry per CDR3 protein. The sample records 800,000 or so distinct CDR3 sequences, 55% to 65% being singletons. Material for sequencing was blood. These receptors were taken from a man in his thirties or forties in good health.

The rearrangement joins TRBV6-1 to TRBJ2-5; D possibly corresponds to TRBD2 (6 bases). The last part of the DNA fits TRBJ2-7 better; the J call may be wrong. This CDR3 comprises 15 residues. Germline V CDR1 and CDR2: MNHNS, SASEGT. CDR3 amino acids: CASSPRGGAPYEQYF. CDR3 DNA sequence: TGTGCCAGCAGTCCCCGAGGAGGGGCCCCCTACGAGCAGTACTTC.

CDR3 residues: CASSSNGVAETQYF. The DNA of the CDR3 is TGTGCCAGCAGCTCCAATGGGGTCGCAGAGACCCAGTACTTC. V usage is TRBV7-2 and J usage is TRBJ2-5; D is unclear. Trimming removed 4 bases at V and 4 bases at J, with 13 bases between. The CDR3 is 14 amino acids. Germline loops: CDR1 SGHTA, CDR2 FQGNSA.

The CDR3 nucleotides read TGTGCCAGCAGTAAGACGGGACTAGGAGATGGGGAGCAGTACTTC. It codes for CASSKTGLGDGEQYF. This chain links TRBV25-1 with TRBJ2-7; 8 bases fit TRBD2. CDR3 length: 15 residues. Looked up from germline, CDR1 is MGHDK and CDR2 is SYGVNS. V dropped 5 bases and J dropped 7; count of bases not matched to a gene: 13.

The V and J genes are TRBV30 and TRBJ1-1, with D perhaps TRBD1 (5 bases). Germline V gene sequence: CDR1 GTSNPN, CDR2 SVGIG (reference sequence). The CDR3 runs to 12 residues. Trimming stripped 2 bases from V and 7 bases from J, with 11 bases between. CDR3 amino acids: CAWSLQADEAFF. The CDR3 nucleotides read TGTGCCTGGAGTTTACAGGCGGATGAAGCTTTCTTT.

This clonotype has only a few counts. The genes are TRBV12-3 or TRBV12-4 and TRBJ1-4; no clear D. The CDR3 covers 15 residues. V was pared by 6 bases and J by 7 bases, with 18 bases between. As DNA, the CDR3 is TGTGCCAGCAGCAGACTTCGGTGGCCAGGTGAAAAACTGTTTTTT. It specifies CASSRLRWPGEKLFF.

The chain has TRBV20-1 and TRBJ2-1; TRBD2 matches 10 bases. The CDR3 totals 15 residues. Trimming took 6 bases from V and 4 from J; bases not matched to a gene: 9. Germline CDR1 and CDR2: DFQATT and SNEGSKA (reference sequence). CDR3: CSATERGGVYNEQFF. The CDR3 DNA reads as TGCAGTGCAACCGAGCGGGGGGGTGTGTACAATGAGCAGTTCTTC.

This CDR3 is CASSERGVGPGANYGYTF. Written as DNA, the CDR3 is TGTGCCAGCAGTGAAAGGGGTGTAGGCCCCGGAGCTAACTATGGCTACACCTTC. This sequence joins TRBV2 and TRBJ1-2, with a weak D call TRBD1 (5 bases). The germline CDR1 and CDR2 sequences are SNHLY and FYNNEI. Trimming cost V 2 bases and J 0 bases, with 19 bases left between them. The CDR3 is 18 amino acids.

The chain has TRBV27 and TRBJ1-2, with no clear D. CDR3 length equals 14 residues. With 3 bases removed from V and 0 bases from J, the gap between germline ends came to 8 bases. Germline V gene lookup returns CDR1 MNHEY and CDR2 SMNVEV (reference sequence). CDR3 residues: CASSFLQPNYGYTF. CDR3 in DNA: TGTGCCAGCAGTTTCCTCCAACCTAACTATGGCTACACCTTC.

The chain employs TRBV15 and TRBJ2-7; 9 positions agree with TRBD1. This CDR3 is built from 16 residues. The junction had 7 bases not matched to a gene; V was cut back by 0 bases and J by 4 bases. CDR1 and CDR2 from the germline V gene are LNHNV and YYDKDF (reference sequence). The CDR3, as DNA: TGTGCCACCAGCAGAGAGGACAGGGGTAACAAATACGAGCAGTACTTC. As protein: CATSREDRGNKYEQYF.

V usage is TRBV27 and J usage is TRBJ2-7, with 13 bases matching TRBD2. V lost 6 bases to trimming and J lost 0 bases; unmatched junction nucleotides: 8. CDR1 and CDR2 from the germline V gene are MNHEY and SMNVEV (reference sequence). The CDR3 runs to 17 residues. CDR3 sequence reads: CASSHGLAGDSSYEQYF. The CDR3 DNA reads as TGTGCCAGCAGCCATGGACTAGCGGGGGACAGCTCCTACGAGCAGTACTTC.

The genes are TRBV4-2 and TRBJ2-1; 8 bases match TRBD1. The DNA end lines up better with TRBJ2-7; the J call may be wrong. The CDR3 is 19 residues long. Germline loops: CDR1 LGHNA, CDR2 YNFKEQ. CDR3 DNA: TGTGCCAGCAGCCAAGAGACAATTCGGAACAGGGGGAGCCCCTACGAGCAGTACTTC. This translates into CASSQETIRNRGSPYEQYF.

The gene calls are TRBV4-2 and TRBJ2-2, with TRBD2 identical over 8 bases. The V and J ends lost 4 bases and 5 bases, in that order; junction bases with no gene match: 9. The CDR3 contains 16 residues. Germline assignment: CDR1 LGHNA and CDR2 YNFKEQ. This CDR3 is CASSPQAGGLTGELFF. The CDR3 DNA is TGTGCCAGCAGCCCCCAGGCGGGGGGCCTAACCGGGGAGCTGTTTTTT.

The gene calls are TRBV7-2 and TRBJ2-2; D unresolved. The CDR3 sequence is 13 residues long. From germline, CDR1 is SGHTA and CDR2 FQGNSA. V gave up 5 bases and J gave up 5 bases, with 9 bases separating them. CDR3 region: CASSTTPTGELFF. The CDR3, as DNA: TGTGCCAGCAGCACGACCCCAACCGGGGAGCTGTTTTTT.

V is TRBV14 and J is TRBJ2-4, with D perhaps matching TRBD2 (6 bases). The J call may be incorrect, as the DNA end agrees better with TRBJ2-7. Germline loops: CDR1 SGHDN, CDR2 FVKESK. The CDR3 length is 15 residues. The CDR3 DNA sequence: TGTGCCAGCAGCCCATTTACAGCGGGCCAGTACGAGCAGTACTTC. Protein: CASSPFTAGQYEQYF.

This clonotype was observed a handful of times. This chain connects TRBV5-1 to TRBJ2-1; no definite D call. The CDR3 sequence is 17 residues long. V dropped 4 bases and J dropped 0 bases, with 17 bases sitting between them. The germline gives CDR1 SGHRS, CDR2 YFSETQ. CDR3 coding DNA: TGCGCCAGCAGCCTGTCCCCGGGTACGATCTCCTACAATGAGCAGTTCTTC. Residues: CASSLSPGTISYNEQFF.

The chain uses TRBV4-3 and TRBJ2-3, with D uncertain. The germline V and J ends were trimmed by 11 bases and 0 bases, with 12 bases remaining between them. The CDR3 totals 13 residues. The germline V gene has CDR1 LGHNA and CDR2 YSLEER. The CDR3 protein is CAPPPASTDTQYF. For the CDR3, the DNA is TGCGCCCCACCCCCCGCTAGCACAGATACGCAGTATTTT.

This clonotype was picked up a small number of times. The CDR3 loop is CSVEYGYTF. As DNA, the CDR3 is TGCAGTGTCGAATATGGCTACACCTTC. The chain employs TRBV20-1 and TRBJ1-2; D is ambiguous. CDR1 and CDR2 (germline): DFQATT, SNEGSKA (reference sequence). V shed 7 bases and J shed 5 bases, with 5 bases lying between them. The CDR3 has 9 amino acids.

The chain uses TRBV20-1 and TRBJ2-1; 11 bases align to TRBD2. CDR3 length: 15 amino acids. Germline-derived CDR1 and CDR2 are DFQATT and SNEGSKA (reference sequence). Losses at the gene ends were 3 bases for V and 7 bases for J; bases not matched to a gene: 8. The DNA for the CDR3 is TGCAGTGCTAGCCTTACTAGCGGGGGAAGAAATGAGCAGTTCTTC. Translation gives CSASLTSGGRNEQFF.

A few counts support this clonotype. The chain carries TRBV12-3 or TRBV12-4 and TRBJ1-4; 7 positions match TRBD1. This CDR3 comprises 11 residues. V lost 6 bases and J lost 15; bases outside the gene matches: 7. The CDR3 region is CASSPDRRMFF. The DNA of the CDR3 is TGTGCCAGCAGCCCGGACAGGAGGATGTTTTTT.

In DNA form, the CDR3 reads TGCGCCAGCAGCCGGACCGGGGGGTACCAAGAGACCCAGTACTTC. Encoded protein: CASSRTGGYQETQYF. This chain links TRBV5-1 with TRBJ2-5, with 7 bases fitting TRBD2. Germline V CDR1 and CDR2: SGHRS, YFSETQ. The CDR3 has 15 residues. V lost 4 bases and J lost 0; bases outside the gene matches: 6.

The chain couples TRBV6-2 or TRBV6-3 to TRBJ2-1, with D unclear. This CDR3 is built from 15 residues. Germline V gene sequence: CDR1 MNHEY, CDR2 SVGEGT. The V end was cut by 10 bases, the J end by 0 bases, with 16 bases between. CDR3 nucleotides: TGTGCCAACAGCCACAGAAGTGACTCCTACAATGAGCAGTTCTTC. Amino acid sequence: CANSHRSDSYNEQFF.

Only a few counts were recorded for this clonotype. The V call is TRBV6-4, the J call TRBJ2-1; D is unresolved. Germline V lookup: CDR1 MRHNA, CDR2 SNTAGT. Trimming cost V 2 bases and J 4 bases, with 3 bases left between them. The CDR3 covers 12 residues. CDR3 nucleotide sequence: TGTGCCAGCAGTGACAGGTACAATGAGCAGTTCTTC. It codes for CASSDRYNEQFF.

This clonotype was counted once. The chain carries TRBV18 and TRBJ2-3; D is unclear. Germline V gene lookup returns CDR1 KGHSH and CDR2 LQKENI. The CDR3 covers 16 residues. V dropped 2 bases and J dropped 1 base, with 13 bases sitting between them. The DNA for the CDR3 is TGTGCCAGCTCACCAATGAGGACCGACGGCACAGATACGCAGTATTTT. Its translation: CASSPMRTDGTDTQYF.

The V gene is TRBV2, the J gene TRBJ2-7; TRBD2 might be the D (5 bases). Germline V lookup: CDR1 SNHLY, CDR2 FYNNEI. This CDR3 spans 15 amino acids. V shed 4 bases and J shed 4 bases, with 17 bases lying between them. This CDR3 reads CASSGLGRELYEQYF. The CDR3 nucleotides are TGTGCCAGCAGTGGCCTCGGCCGGGAACTATACGAGCAGTACTTC.

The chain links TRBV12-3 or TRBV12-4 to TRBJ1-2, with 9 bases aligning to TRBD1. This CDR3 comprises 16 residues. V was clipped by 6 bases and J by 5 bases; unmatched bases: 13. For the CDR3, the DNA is TGTGCCAGCAGCTCATACCGGGACAGGGAAAAATATGGCTACACCTTC. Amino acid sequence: CASSSYRDREKYGYTF.

CDR3 sequence reads: CASASGPTREQYF. In nucleotides, the CDR3 is TGTGCCAGCGCGAGCGGCCCCACGAGGGAGCAGTACTTC. J is TRBJ2-5 and V is TRBV6-2 or TRBV6-3, with D possibly being TRBD2 (5 bases). Trimming removed 8 bases at V and 11 bases at J, with 21 bases between. Germline lookup yields CDR1 MNHEY and CDR2 SVGEGT. The CDR3 extends over 13 amino acids.

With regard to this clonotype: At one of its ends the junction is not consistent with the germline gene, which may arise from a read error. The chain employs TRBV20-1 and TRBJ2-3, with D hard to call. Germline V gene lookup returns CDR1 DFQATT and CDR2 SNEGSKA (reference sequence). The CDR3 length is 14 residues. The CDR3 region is CSATLDRDADTRYF. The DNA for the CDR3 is TGCAGTGCTACCTTGGACCGAGATGCAGATACGCGGTATTTT.